A selection of T cell receptor beta chains follows, all from one sample in a study of early T cells in non-severe SARS-CoV-2 infection. TCRdb analysed the 5' RACE reads with MiXCR anew, one entry per CDR3 protein. The repertoire holds roughly 93,000 distinct CDR3 sequences, with approximately 10% as singletons. The sample taken for sequencing was whole blood. These receptors came from an adult who was a healthcare worker with PCR-confirmed SARS-CoV-2 infection or an uninfected control (not recorded which). Each CDR3 is given with its conserved first and last residue. D genes are given only for firm matches. A clone size is listed for some rows: how often the clone was seen (once, few, many), or a class if it is expanded.

v_gene: TRBV6-5; abundance: .; d_gene: TRBD2; j_gene: TRBJ2-3; len: 16; CDR3aa: CASSYLAGAGTDTQYF; CDR3nt: TGTGCCAGCAGTTATCTAGCGGGAGCCGGCACAGATACGCAGTATTTT
v_gene: TRBV28; abundance: .; d_gene: TRBD2; j_gene: TRBJ2-7; len: 16; CDR3aa: CASSARRGMSSYEQYF; CDR3nt: TGTGCCAGCAGTGCACGGCGGGGGATGAGCTCCTACGAGCAGTACTTC
v_gene: TRBV19; abundance: few; d_gene: .; j_gene: TRBJ1-1; len: 13; CDR3aa: CATAGTVWTEAFF; CDR3nt: TGTGCAACAGCAGGGACGGTCTGGACTGAAGCTTTCTTT
v_gene: TRBV7-2; abundance: .; d_gene: TRBD2; j_gene: TRBJ2-1; len: 15; CDR3aa: CATILAGGAYNEQFF; CDR3nt: TGTGCCACCATACTAGCGGGGGGAGCCTACAATGAGCAGTTCTTC
v_gene: TRBV24-1; abundance: many; d_gene: .; j_gene: TRBJ2-2; len: 16; CDR3aa: CATSPGTPPNTGELFF; CDR3nt: TGTGCCACCAGCCCCGGGACGCCTCCGAACACCGGGGAGCTGTTTTTT
v_gene: TRBV5-1; abundance: many; d_gene: .; j_gene: TRBJ2-1; len: 16; CDR3aa: CASSFPVVSSYNEQFF; CDR3nt: TGCGCCAGCAGCTTCCCAGTCGTCAGCTCCTACAATGAGCAGTTCTTC
v_gene: TRBV20-1; abundance: .; d_gene: TRBD2; j_gene: TRBJ2-3; len: 12; CDR3aa: CSASGRKDTQYF; CDR3nt: TGCAGTGCTAGCGGGAGGAAAGATACGCAGTATTTT
v_gene: TRBV20-1; abundance: few; d_gene: TRBD2; j_gene: TRBJ2-3; len: 14; CDR3aa: CSAKRGVYTDTQYF; CDR3nt: TGCAGTGCTAAGCGGGGGGTTTACACAGATACGCAGTATTTT
v_gene: TRBV12-3/TRBV12-4; abundance: many; d_gene: .; j_gene: TRBJ1-1; len: 15; CDR3aa: CASSLGPQWHTEAFF; CDR3nt: TGTGCCAGCAGTTTAGGGCCACAGTGGCACACTGAAGCTTTCTTT
v_gene: TRBV10-3; abundance: many; d_gene: .; j_gene: TRBJ1-1; len: 13; CDR3aa: CASGERSVFEAFF; CDR3nt: TGTGCCAGCGGTGAAAGATCGGTCTTTGAAGCTTTCTTT
v_gene: TRBV5-1; abundance: .; d_gene: .; j_gene: TRBJ1-2; len: 14; CDR3aa: CASRADLQGIGYTF; CDR3nt: TGCGCCAGCAGGGCGGACTTGCAGGGAATTGGCTACACCTTC
v_gene: TRBV28; abundance: few; d_gene: TRBD2; j_gene: TRBJ2-1; len: 13; CDR3aa: CASRLADYNEQFF; CDR3nt: TGTGCCAGCCGACTAGCGGACTACAATGAGCAGTTCTTC
v_gene: TRBV5-5; abundance: .; d_gene: TRBD1; j_gene: TRBJ2-7; len: 14; CDR3aa: CASSRTGATYEQYF; CDR3nt: TGTGCCAGCAGTCGGACAGGGGCAACCTACGAGCAGTACTTC
v_gene: TRBV5-1; abundance: few; d_gene: .; j_gene: TRBJ2-7; len: 12; CDR3aa: CASRRDFYEQYF; CDR3nt: TGCGCCAGCAGAAGGGACTTCTACGAGCAGTACTTC
v_gene: TRBV4-1; abundance: .; d_gene: TRBD2; j_gene: TRBJ2-1; len: 19; CDR3aa: CASSHPTRRPGLAGNEQFF; CDR3nt: TGCGCCAGCAGCCATCCCACCCGGCGGCCGGGACTAGCAGGGAATGAGCAGTTCTTC
v_gene: TRBV29-1; abundance: many; d_gene: .; j_gene: TRBJ1-1; len: 14; CDR3aa: CSVVRSQGSAEAFF; CDR3nt: TGCAGCGTTGTTCGATCGCAGGGTAGTGCTGAAGCTTTCTTT
v_gene: TRBV11-3; abundance: .; d_gene: .; j_gene: TRBJ2-7; len: 14; CDR3aa: CASSPDGHSYEQYF; CDR3nt: TGTGCCAGCAGCCCGGACGGACACTCCTACGAGCAGTACTTC
v_gene: TRBV14; abundance: many; d_gene: .; j_gene: TRBJ1-1; len: 15; CDR3aa: CASSQVRGRETEAFF; CDR3nt: TGTGCCAGCAGCCAAGTCCGGGGGAGAGAGACTGAAGCTTTCTTT
v_gene: TRBV19; abundance: .; d_gene: .; j_gene: TRBJ1-2; len: 14; CDR3aa: CASSRDGSNYGYTF; CDR3nt: TGTGCCAGTAGCCGGGACGGAAGTAACTATGGCTACACCTTC
v_gene: TRBV5-1; abundance: .; d_gene: TRBD1; j_gene: TRBJ1-4; len: 16; CDR3aa: CASSPLRGTVREKLFF; CDR3nt: TGCGCCAGCAGCCCACTCCGTGGGACAGTCCGTGAAAAACTGTTTTTT
v_gene: TRBV29-1; abundance: many; d_gene: TRBD1; j_gene: TRBJ2-5; len: 11; CDR3aa: CSARTGPIEYF; CDR3nt: TGCAGCGCACGGACAGGCCCGATCGAGTACTTC
v_gene: TRBV21-1; abundance: many; d_gene: .; j_gene: TRBJ2-4; len: 15; CDR3aa: CAIPRAKALWDIQYF; CDR3nt: TGTGCCATCCCCCGGGCAAAAGCTCTCTGGGACATTCAGTACTTC
v_gene: TRBV7-2; abundance: many; d_gene: .; j_gene: TRBJ1-4; len: 14; CDR3aa: CASSPVRLGEKLFF; CDR3nt: TGTGCCAGCAGCCCCGTGCGGTTAGGGGAAAAACTGTTTTTT
v_gene: TRBV5-1; abundance: few; d_gene: .; j_gene: TRBJ1-1; len: 13; CDR3aa: CASSLVTTTEAFF; CDR3nt: TGCGCCAGCAGCCTTGTAACGACCACTGAAGCTTTCTTT
v_gene: TRBV6-2/TRBV6-3; abundance: many; d_gene: TRBD1; j_gene: TRBJ1-5; len: 16; CDR3aa: CASSMHPGTGVQPQHF; CDR3nt: TGTGCCAGCAGTATGCACCCCGGGACAGGGGTTCAGCCCCAGCATTTT
v_gene: TRBV6-1; abundance: .; d_gene: .; j_gene: TRBJ2-1; len: 15; CDR3aa: CASSEVAASYNEQFF; CDR3nt: TGTGCCAGCAGTGAAGTGGCGGCCTCCTACAATGAGCAGTTCTTC
v_gene: TRBV28; abundance: few; d_gene: .; j_gene: TRBJ2-7; len: 15; CDR3aa: CASSSDGLPPYEQYF; CDR3nt: TGTGCCAGCAGTTCGGACGGACTTCCCCCCTACGAGCAGTACTTC
v_gene: TRBV29-1; abundance: few; d_gene: .; j_gene: TRBJ2-7; len: 13; CDR3aa: CSARTGPPYEQYF; CDR3nt: TGCAGCGCCCGCACGGGACCCCCCTACGAGCAGTACTTC